A single sample is the source of the 17 T cell receptor beta chains below, sequenced in a study of blood T cell repertoires in COVID-19. Clones were read by immunoSEQ multiplex PCR, and TCRdb kept only the in-frame ones, dropping some. There are some 120,000 clones in the sample; roughly 86% occur only once, and roughly 5.4% lies in the top ten. Sequenced input: peripheral blood. These receptor sequences come from a human donor in a cohort sampled during active COVID-19.

V and J are TRBV5-4 and TRBJ2-2, with D possibly being TRBD2 (6 bases). V lost 2 bases to trimming and J lost 6 bases, with 14 bases between them. This CDR3 spans 15 amino acids. From germline, CDR1 is SGHNT and CDR2 YYREEE (reference sequence). The DNA of the CDR3 is TGTGCCAGCAGCTTTGGCGGGGAACCGTCCGGGGAGCTGTTTTTT. Protein: CASSFGGEPSGELFF. The full variable domain, rest sourced from reference TRBV5-4 and TRBJ2-2, is ETGVTQSPTHLIKTRGQQVTLRCSSQSGHNTVSWYQQALGQGPQFIFQYYREEENGRGNFPPRFSGLQFPNYSSELNVNALELDDSALYLCASSFGGEPSGELFFGEGSRLTVL.

The chain joins TRBV14 to TRBJ1-2; D is uncertain. V was cut by 0 bases and J by 4 bases, with 9 bases left in between. CDR1 and CDR2 from the germline V gene are SGHDN and FVKESK. This CDR3 region has 14 residues. The CDR3 nucleotides are TGTGCCAGCAGCCAAGAGGAGGCCATCTATGGCTACACCTTC. It yields the protein CASSQEEAIYGYTF.

This clone was counted only a few times. This chain joins TRBV19 and TRBJ1-2, with a weak D call TRBD1 (6 bases). The CDR3 is made up of 16 amino acids. Germline CDR1 and CDR2: LNHDA and SQIVND (reference sequence). Deletions cut 1 base from V and 4 bases from J, with 16 bases between. Here the CDR3 DNA reads TGTGCCAGTAGTATAGGACAACAGGGATCCCTCTATGGCTACACCTTC. Residues: CASSIGQQGSLYGYTF.

The genes are TRBV2 and TRBJ1-2; D is unresolved. This CDR3 spans 12 amino acids. V dropped 2 bases and J dropped 4 bases, with 5 bases sitting between them. CDR1 and CDR2 (germline): SNHLY, FYNNEI. CDR3 amino acids: CASSETGYGYTF. For the CDR3, the DNA is TGTGCCAGCAGTGAAACTGGCTATGGCTACACCTTC.

The genes are TRBV11-2 and TRBJ1-1; tentative D call: TRBD1 (5 bases). Germline V gene data show CDR1 as SGHAT and CDR2 as FQNNGV. The V end lost 5 bases, the J end lost 4 bases, and 20 bases lay between the germline ends. The CDR3 totals 16 residues. CDR3 protein: CASSPPPQGRPTEAFF. The DNA of the CDR3 is TGTGCCAGCAGCCCACCCCCCCAGGGTCGGCCCACTGAAGCTTTCTTT.

V usage is TRBV7-8 and J usage is TRBJ2-1; D perhaps matches TRBD2 (6 bases). CDR3 size: 15 residues. V was cut by 4 bases and J by 2 bases, with 12 bases left in between. Germline V gene sequence: CDR1 SGHVS, CDR2 FQNEAQ. The CDR3 bases are TGTGCCAGCAGCTACGTCGGGGGAACCTACAATGAGCAGTTCTTC. It yields the protein CASSYVGGTYNEQFF.

This clone occurred once. The genes are TRBV25-1 and TRBJ2-3; 7 nucleotides line up with TRBD2. V lost 6 bases, J lost 7 bases, and 4 bases stayed unmatched. The CDR3 runs to 12 residues. CDR1 and CDR2 from the germline V gene are MGHDK and SYGVNS. The CDR3 sequence: CASRGLSNTQYF. The CDR3 DNA follows: TGTGCCAGCAGGGGACTATCGAATACGCAGTATTTT.

This sequence joins TRBV7-2 and TRBJ2-5, with 8 bases lining up with TRBD1. The germline CDR1 and CDR2 sequences are SGHTA and FQGNSA. This CDR3 has 15 amino acids. V trimming: 1 base; J trimming: 5 bases; junction bases outside the gene matches: 6. The DNA of the CDR3 is TGTGCCAGCAGCTTAGGAGGACAGGGCGGGGAGACCCAGTACTTC. Residues: CASSLGGQGGETQYF.

The count of this clone is one. The V gene is TRBV2, the J gene TRBJ2-3; D is possibly TRBD1 (5 bases). CDR3 length: 17 amino acids. The germline V gene has CDR1 SNHLY and CDR2 FYNNEI. V lost 5 bases to trimming and J lost 0 bases, with 18 bases between them. This chain's CDR3 is CASSRQPSRSSTDTQYF. CDR3 bases: TGTGCCAGCAGTAGACAGCCGAGCCGGTCTAGCACAGATACGCAGTATTTT.

The V and J genes are TRBV19 and TRBJ1-5, with D uncertain. Germline CDR1 is LNHDA and CDR2 is SQIVND (reference sequence). Trimming cost V 1 base and J 3 bases, with 10 bases left between them. This CDR3 comprises 15 residues. DNA for the CDR3: TGTGCCAGTAGTATAGGCCAGGCCGACAATCAGCCCCAGCATTTT. Its translation: CASSIGQADNQPQHF.

The rearrangement links TRBV7-9 to TRBJ2-3; 9 bases fit TRBD2. V dropped 5 bases and J dropped 3; count of bases not matched to a gene: 6. CDR1 is SEHNR, CDR2 FQNEAQ, per germline (reference sequence). The CDR3 contains 15 residues. The CDR3 nucleotides are TGTGCCAGCAGCCCCATAGCGGGGGAGACAGATACGCAGTATTTT. Protein: CASSPIAGETDTQYF.

This clone has just one count. The chain links TRBV27 to TRBJ2-5; 7 bases fit TRBD1. J lost 14 bases, V lost 7 bases, and 7 bases had no gene match. Per germline, CDR1 MNHEY and CDR2 SMNVEV (reference sequence). The CDR3 consists of 10 residues. The CDR3 region has the DNA TGTGCCAGCAACGGGACAGCCCCTTACTTC. Its translation is CASNGTAPYF.

V gene TRBV7-9 combines with J gene TRBJ1-1, with 12 nucleotides matching TRBD1. The CDR3 sequence is 15 residues long. Trimming at V came to 3 bases and at J to 4 bases, leaving 3 bases not matched to a gene. Germline V CDR1 and CDR2: SEHNR, FQNEAQ (reference sequence). The CDR3 DNA reads as TGTGCCAGCAGCTTCGGGGGACAGGGGGCCACTGAAGCTTTCTTT. Translation gives CASSFGGQGATEAFF.

The rearrangement links TRBV7-2 to TRBJ1-5; D is ambiguous. CDR3 size: 13 residues. The germline V gene encodes CDR1 SGHTA and CDR2 FQGNSA. V was trimmed by 6 bases and J by 6 bases, leaving 12 bases between them. CDR3 amino acids: CASSKATGQPQHF. The CDR3 DNA reads as TGTGCCAGCAGTAAGGCTACGGGTCAGCCCCAGCATTTT.

This sequence joins TRBV10-2 and TRBJ1-2; D might be TRBD1 (6 bases). Germline V gives CDR1 WSHSY, CDR2 SAAADI. Trimming took off 0 bases at V and 3 bases at J, with 17 bases between the two ends. CDR3 length equals 17 residues. The DNA of the CDR3 is TGCGCCAGCAGTGAGTCTTTGGGTTCAGGGGAATACTATGGCTACACCTTC. This codes for CASSESLGSGEYYGYTF.

CDR3 in DNA: TGTGCCAGCAGCTTGAAGTCTAGCGGTAACAATGAGCAGTTCTTC. This sequence encodes CASSLKSSGNNEQFF. V and J are TRBV5-4 and TRBJ2-1, with 7 bases identical to TRBD2. This CDR3 contains 15 residues. V trimming: 1 base; J trimming: 5 bases; junction bases outside the gene matches: 6. Germline values: CDR1 SGHNT, CDR2 YYREEE (reference sequence).

The V and J genes are TRBV19 and TRBJ1-5; D is perhaps TRBD1 (5 bases). In germline, CDR1 is LNHDA, CDR2 SQIVND (reference sequence). The CDR3 is 15 amino acids. Trimming removed 6 bases from V and 1 base from J, with 13 bases in between. CDR3 sequence (DNA): TGTGCCAGTAGGATCCTAGGGGTAAGCAATCAGCCCCAGCATTTT. Protein product: CASRILGVSNQPQHF.